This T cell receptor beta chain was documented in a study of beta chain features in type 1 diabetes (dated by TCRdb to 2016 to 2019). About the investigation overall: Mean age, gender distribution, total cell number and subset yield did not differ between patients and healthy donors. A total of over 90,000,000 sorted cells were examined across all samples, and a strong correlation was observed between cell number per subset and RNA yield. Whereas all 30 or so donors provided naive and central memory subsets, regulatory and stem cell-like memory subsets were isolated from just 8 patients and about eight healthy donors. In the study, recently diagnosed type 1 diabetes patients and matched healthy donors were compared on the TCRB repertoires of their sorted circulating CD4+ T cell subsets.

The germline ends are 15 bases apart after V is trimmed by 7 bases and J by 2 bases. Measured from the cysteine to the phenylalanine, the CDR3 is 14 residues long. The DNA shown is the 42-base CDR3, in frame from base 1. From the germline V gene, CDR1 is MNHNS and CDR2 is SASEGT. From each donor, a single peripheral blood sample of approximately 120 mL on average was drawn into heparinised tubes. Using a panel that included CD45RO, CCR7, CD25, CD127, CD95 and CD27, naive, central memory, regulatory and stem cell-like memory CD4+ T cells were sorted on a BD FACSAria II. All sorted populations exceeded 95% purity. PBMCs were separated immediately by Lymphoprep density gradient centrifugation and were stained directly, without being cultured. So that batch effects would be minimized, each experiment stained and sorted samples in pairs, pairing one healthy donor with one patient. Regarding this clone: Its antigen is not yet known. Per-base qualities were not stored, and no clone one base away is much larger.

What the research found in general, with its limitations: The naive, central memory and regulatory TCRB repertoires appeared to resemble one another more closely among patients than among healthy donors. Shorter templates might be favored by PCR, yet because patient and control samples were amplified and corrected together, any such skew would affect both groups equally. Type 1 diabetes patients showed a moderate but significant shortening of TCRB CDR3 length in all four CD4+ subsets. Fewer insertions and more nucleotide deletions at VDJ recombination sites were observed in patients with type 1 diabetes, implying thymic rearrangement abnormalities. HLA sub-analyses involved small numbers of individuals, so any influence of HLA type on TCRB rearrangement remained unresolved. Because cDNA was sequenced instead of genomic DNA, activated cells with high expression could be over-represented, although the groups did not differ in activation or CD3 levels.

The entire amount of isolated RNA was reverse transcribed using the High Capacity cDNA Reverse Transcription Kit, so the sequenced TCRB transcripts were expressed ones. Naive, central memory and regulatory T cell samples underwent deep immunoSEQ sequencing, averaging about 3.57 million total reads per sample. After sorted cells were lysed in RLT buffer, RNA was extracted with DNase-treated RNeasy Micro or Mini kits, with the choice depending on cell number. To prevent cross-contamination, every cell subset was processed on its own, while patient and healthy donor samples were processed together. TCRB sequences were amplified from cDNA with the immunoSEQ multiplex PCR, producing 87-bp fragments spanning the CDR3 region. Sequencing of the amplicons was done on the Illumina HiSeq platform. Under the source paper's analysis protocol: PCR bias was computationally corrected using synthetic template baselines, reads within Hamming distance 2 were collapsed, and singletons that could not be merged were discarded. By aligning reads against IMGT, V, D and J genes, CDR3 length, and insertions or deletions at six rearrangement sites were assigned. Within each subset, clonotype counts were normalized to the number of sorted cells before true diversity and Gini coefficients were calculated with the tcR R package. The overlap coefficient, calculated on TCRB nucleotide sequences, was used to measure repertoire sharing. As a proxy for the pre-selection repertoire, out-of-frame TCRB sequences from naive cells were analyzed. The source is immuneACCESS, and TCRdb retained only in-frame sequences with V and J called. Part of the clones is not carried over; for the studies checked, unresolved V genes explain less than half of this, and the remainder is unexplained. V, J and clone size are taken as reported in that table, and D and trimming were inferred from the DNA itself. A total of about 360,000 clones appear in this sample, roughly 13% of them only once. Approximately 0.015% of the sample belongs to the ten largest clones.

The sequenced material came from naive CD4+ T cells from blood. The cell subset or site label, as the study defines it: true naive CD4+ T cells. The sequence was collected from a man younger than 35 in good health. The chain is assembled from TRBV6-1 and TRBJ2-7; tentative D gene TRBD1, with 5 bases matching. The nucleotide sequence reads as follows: TGTGCCAGCATCCCTTCGACAGATCCCTACGAGCAGTACTTC. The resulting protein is CASIPSTDPYEQYF.